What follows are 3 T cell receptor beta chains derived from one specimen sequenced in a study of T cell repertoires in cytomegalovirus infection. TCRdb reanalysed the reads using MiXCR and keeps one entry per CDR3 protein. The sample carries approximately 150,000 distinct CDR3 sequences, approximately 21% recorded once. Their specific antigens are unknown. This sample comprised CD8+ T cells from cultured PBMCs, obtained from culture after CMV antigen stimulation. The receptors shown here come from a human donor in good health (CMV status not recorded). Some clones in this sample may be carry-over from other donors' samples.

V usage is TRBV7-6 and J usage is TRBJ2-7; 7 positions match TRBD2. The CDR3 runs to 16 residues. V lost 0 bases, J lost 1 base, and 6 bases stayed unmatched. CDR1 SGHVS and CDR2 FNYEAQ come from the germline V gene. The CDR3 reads CASSLAAGLKSYEQYF. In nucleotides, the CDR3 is TGTGCCAGCAGCTTAGCAGCGGGGTTGAAATCCTACGAGCAGTACTTC. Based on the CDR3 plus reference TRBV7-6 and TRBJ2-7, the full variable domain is GAGVSQSPRYKVTKRGQDVALRCDPISGHVSLYWYRQALGQGPEFLTYFNYEAQQDKSGLPNDRFSAERPEGSISTLTIQRTEQRDSAMYRCASSLAAGLKSYEQYFGPGTRLTVT.

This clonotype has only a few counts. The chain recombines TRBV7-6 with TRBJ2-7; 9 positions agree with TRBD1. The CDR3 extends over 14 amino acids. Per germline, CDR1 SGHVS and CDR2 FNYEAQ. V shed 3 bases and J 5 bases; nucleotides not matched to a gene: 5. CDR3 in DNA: TGTGCCAGCAGCTTGGGGACAGGGACCCACGAGCAGTACTTC. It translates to CASSLGTGTHEQYF.

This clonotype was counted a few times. In DNA, the CDR3 is TGTGCCATCAGCCTACTGAATGAAACTCTCTCTGGAAACACCATATATTTT. It codes for CAISLLNETLSGNTIYF. The chain joins TRBV10-3 to TRBJ1-3; no clear D. This CDR3 contains 17 residues. Trimming removed 6 bases at V and 0 bases at J, with 18 bases between. Germline loops: CDR1 ENHRY, CDR2 SYGVKD.